The clone carrying this T cell receptor (beta chain) has a single count. Germline V gene data show CDR1 as MGHDK and CDR2 as SYGVNS. The CDR3 runs to 12 residues. V lost 7 bases to trimming and J lost 14 bases, with 20 bases between them. The data were taken from a study of blood T cell repertoires in COVID-19. Study-wide background: The origin of the acute and convalescent COVID-19 samples was the United States, Italy and Spain. The analysed material was cDNA or gDNA that came from T cells, B-cell-depleted T cells, or PBMCs.

Authors' analysis steps: Estimation of nucleated cell counts was performed using reference gene primer amplification. Only in-frame clones appear in the TCRdb table, and some are missing; sequencing was by immunoSEQ multiplex PCR. That table supplies the V and J calls and clone size; D and trimming were determined from the DNA. Of 95,000 to 110,000 clones in the sample, 84% were seen once. This TCR was recovered from a human donor in a cohort sampled during active COVID-19. The chain recombines TRBV25-1 with TRBJ1-2, with D hard to call. The source material was peripheral blood. The DNA for the CDR3 is TGTGCCAGCACCCGAGGCGGAGGCATTTTGACCTTC. This encodes CASTRGGGILTF.